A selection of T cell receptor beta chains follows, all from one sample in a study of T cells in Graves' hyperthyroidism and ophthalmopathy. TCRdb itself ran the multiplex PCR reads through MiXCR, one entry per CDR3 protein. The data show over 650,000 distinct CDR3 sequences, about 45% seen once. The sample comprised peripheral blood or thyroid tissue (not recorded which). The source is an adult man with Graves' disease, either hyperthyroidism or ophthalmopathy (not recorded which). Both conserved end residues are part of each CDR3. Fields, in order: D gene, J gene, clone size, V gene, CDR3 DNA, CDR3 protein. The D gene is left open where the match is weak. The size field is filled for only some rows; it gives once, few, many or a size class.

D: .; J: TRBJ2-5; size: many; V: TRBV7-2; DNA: TGTGCCAGCAGCGTACTAGGAGAGACCCAGTACTTC; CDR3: CASSVLGETQYF
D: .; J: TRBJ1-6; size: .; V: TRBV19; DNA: TGTGCCAGCTGGGACATCTTCTCCTATAATTCACCCCTCCACTTT; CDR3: CASWDIFSYNSPLHF
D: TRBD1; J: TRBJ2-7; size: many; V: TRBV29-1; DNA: TGCAGCGTTCAGACAGGGGTCAACGCCTACGAGCAGTACTTC; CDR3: CSVQTGVNAYEQYF
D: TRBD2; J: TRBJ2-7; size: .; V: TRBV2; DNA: TGTGCCACCTACCATGGACTAGCCCCCTACGAGCAGTACTTC; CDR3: CATYHGLAPYEQYF
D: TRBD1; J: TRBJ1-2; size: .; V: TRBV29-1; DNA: TGCAGCTCCGGGACAGGGGACTATGGCTACACCTTC; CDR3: CSSGTGDYGYTF
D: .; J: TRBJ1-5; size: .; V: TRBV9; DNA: TGTGCCAGCAGCTCTAGACGGAACAATCAGCCCCAGCATTTT; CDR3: CASSSRRNNQPQHF
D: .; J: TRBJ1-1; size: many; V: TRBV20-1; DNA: TGCAGTGCTGGAGGAAACACTGAAGCTTTCTTT; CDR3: CSAGGNTEAFF
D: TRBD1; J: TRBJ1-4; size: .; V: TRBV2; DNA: TGTGCCAGCAGTGAAGAAGGGGGCGAGGAAAAAAAACTGTTTTTT; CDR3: CASSEEGGEEKKLFF
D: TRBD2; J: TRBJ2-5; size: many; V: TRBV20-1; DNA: TGCAGTGCTAGAGATTCAACTAGCGGGAGGGAGACCCAGTACTTC; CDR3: CSARDSTSGRETQYF
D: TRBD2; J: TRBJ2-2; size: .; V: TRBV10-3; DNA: TGTGCCATCAGTGTGGGGGACTACACACTGAACACCGGGGAGCTGTTTTTT; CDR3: CAISVGDYTLNTGELFF
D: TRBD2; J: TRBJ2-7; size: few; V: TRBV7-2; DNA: TGTGCCAGCAGCCTTCGGACTAGCGGGGACTACGAGCAGTACTTC; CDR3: CASSLRTSGDYEQYF
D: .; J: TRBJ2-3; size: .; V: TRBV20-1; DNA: TGCAGTGCTAAATATGATACGCAGTATTTT; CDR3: CSAKYDTQYF
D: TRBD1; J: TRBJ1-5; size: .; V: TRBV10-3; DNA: TGTGCCAGCAGTTCGGACAGGCAGAATCAGCCCCAGCATTTT; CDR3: CASSSDRQNQPQHF
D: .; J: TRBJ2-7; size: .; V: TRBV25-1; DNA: TGTGCCAGCAGTGACGTCGGAGGGGACGAGCAGTACTTC; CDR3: CASSDVGGDEQYF
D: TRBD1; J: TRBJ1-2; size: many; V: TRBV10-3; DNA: TGTGCCATCAGTGAGTCGGGACAGATGTATGGCTACACCTTC; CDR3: CAISESGQMYGYTF
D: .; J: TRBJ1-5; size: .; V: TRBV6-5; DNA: TGTGCCAGCAGGGCTTTAGTTCGGCCGGAGCAGCCCCAGCATTTT; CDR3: CASRALVRPEQPQHF
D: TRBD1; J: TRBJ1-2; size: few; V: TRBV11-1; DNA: TGTGCCAGCAGCTTCTTTGACAGGGAGGATGGCTACACCTTC; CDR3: CASSFFDREDGYTF
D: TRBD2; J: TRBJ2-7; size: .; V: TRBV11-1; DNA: TGTGCCAGCAGCCTGACTAGCGGGGGGGGCCACGAGCAGTACTTC; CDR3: CASSLTSGGGHEQYF
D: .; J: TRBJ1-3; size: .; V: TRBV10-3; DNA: TGTGCCATCAGGAGTGACAGACTCTCTGGAAACACCATATATTTT; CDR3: CAIRSDRLSGNTIYF
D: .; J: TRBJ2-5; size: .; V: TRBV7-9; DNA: TGTGCCAGCAGTACAGACAGGGGCGGGGGGGAGACCCAGTACTTC; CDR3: CASSTDRGGGETQYF
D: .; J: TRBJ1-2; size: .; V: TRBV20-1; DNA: TGCAGTGCTAGACCTCGGCAGGCGAGTGACTATGGCTACACCTTC; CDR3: CSARPRQASDYGYTF
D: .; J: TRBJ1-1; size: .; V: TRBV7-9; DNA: TGTGCCAGCAGTTACACCTACAGGGAGAGGGTGAACACTGAAGCTTTCTTT; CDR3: CASSYTYRERVNTEAFF
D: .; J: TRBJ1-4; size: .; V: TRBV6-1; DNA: TGTGCCAGCAGAACGACAGTAAATAATGAAAAACTGTTTTTT; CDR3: CASRTTVNNEKLFF
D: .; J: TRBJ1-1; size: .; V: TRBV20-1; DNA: TGCAGTTCCACACCGGGGCTGAACACTGAAGCTTTCTTT; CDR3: CSSTPGLNTEAFF
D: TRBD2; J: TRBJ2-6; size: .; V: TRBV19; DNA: TGTGCCAGTAGTCGGACTAGCGGGAGGAACTCTGGGGCCAACGTCATGACTTTC; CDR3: CASSRTSGRNSGANVMTF
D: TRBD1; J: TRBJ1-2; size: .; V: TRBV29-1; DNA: TGCAGCGTTGTTGTGGGACAGGGATCAGATGGCTACACCTTC; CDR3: CSVVVGQGSDGYTF
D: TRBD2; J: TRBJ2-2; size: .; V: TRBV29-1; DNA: TGCAGCTTAGCGGGGGGGCCCGGGGAGCTGCTTTTT; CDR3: CSLAGGPGELLF
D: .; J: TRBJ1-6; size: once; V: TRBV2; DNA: TGTGCCAGCAGTGCACAGGGCAGAAATTCACCCCTCCACTTT; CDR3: CASSAQGRNSPLHF
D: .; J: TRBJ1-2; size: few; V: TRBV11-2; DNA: TGTGCCAGCAGCGTCCGGGACCGACCTAACTATGGCTACACCTTC; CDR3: CASSVRDRPNYGYTF
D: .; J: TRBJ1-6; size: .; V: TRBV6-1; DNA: TGTGCCAGCAGTCGCGGTCGTCTCGAGGATTCACCCCTCCACTTT; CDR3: CASSRGRLEDSPLHF
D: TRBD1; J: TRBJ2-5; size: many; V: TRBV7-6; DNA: TGTGCCAGCAGCTTAGCGTTTTCCAGGGGGCGGGAGACCCAGTACTTC; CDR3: CASSLAFSRGRETQYF